Here is one T cell receptor (beta chain) with its context. Its specific antigen is unknown. Per-base quality was not reported, and no clone a single base away is much larger than it. The data originate from a study of CD8 T cells in ankylosing spondylitis (dated by TCRdb to 2015 to 2018). For the study in its entirety: To find TCR variants linked to disease, the study profiled T cell receptor beta repertoires in ankylosing spondylitis patients and healthy donors. Samples of peripheral blood were taken, and for ankylosing spondylitis patients, synovial fluid was collected as well. The full study cohort was made up of 25 to 30 ankylosing spondylitis patients and over 90 healthy donors. General conclusions and limits of the study: Some of the motif variants had been reported before in the synovial fluid and blood of reactive arthritis patients, a finding that suggests common disease-initiation mechanisms. A CD8+ phenotype was shown by the disease-linked clones, which were found at relatively low frequencies in peripheral blood. A TCR beta motif made up of several highly homologous amino acid variants appeared to be characteristic of blood from ankylosing spondylitis patients. According to the report, matched synovial fluid samples from ankylosing spondylitis patients were significantly enriched for the disease-linked clones.

The sequencing machine was an Illumina HiSeq 2500. Quantitative 5'-RACE with molecular barcodes was the method used to prepare the TCR beta libraries. Concerning the study's data processing: Disease-linked TCR variants were identified with a new computational method built on a probabilistic model of VDJ rearrangement. TCRdb redid the processing of the public reads, applying fastp at Q25 and MiXCR, and retained in-frame beta chains. Rows merge per CDR3 protein into single entries with the most common DNA and genes. None of the V and J calls come from the authors' own analysis; TCRdb made them. This sample comprises hundreds of thousands of distinct CDR3 sequences, around 11% of them detected only once. Roughly 0.51% of the sample lies in the top ten. From its cysteine to its phenylalanine, the CDR3 spans 13 amino acids. Of all the DNA, just the CDR3 is kept, 39 bases in frame from base 1. Trimming costs V 2 bases and J 2 bases, and their ends lie 7 bases apart. As encoded in the germline V gene, CDR1 is MNHEY while CDR2 is SVGEGT.

The specimen sequenced was blood, either unsorted or a sorted T cell fraction (not recorded which). The TCR sequence derives from a male donor with ankylosing spondylitis. This receptor chain uses TRBV6-2 or TRBV6-3 and TRBJ2-7; no confident D gene assignment can be made. The DNA reads TGTGCCAGCAGTTACAGGTCTACCTACGAGCAGTACTTC. Translated, it reads CASSYRSTYEQYF.